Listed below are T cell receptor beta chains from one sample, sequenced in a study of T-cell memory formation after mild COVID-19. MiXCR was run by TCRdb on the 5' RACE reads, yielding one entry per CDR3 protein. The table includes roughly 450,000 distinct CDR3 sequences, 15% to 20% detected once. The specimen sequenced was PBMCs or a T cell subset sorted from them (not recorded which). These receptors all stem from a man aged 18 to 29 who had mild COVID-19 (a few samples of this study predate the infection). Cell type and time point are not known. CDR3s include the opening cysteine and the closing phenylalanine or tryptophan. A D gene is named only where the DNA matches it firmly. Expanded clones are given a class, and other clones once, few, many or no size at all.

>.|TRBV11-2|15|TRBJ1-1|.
CASSLDPGPDTEAFF
TGTGCCAGCAGCTTAGATCCCGGACCCGACACTGAAGCTTTCTTT
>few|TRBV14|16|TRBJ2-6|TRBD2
CASSHFGLAGANVLTF
TGTGCCAGCAGCCATTTCGGACTAGCCGGGGCCAACGTCCTGACTTTC
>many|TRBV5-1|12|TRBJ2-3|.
CASSLDGGTQYF
TGCGCCAGCAGCTTAGACGGAGGTACGCAGTATTTT
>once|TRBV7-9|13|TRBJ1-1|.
CASNKGAGPEAFF
TGTGCCAGCAACAAAGGGGCAGGGCCTGAAGCTTTCTTT
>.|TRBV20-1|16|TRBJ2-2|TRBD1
CSARDLRGRDTGELFF
TGCAGTGCTAGAGATTTGAGGGGGCGTGACACCGGGGAGCTGTTTTTT
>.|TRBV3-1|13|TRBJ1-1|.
CASSQVFDLEAFF
TGTGCCAGCAGCCAAGTTTTTGACCTTGAAGCTTTCTTT
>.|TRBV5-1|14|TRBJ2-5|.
CASSLVDGGQTQYF
TGCGCCAGCAGCTTGGTTGACGGTGGCCAGACCCAGTACTTC
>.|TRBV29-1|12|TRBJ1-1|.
CSSGTVNTEAFF
TGCAGCTCCGGGACGGTTAACACTGAAGCTTTCTTT
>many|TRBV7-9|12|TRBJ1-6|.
CASSLDHSPLHF
TGTGCCAGCAGCTTAGATCATTCACCCCTCCACTTT
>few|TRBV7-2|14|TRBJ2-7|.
CASSLEAPYYEQYF
TGTGCCAGCAGCTTAGAGGCCCCATACTACGAGCAGTACTTC
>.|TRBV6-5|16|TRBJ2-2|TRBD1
CASSYGDRGDTGELFF
TGTGCCAGCAGTTACGGGGACAGGGGAGACACCGGGGAGCTGTTTTTT
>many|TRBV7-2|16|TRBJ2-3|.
CASSLEGVTSTDTQYF
TGTGCCAGCAGCTTAGAGGGGGTCACTAGCACAGATACGCAGTATTTT
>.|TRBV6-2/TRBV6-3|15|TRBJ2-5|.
CASSYSPGQQETQYF
TGTGCCAGCAGTTACTCCCCAGGGCAGCAAGAGACCCAGTACTTC
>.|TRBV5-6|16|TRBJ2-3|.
CASSSEVSGGPDTQYF
TGTGCCAGCAGCTCAGAAGTATCTGGGGGCCCAGATACGCAGTATTTT
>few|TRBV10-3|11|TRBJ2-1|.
CAISESYEQFF
TGTGCCATCAGTGAGTCCTATGAGCAGTTCTTC
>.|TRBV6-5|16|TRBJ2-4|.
CASSYSLSRAKNIQYF
TGTGCCAGCAGTTACTCGCTATCTCGAGCCAAAAACATTCAGTACTTC
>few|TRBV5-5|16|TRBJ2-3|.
CASSPRMVIYTDTQYF
TGTGCCAGCAGCCCTAGAATGGTGATTTACACAGATACGCAGTATTTT
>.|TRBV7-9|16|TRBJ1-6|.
CASSDPREVNNSPLHF
TGTGCCAGCAGCGATCCCAGGGAGGTTAATAATTCACCCCTCCACTTT
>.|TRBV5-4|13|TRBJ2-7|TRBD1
CASSPGDRGEQYF
TGTGCCAGCAGCCCCGGGGACAGGGGGGAGCAGTACTTC
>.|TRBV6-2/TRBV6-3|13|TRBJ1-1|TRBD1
CASSHRGHTEAFF
TGTGCCAGCAGTCACAGGGGTCACACTGAAGCTTTCTTT
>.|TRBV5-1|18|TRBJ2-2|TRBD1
CASSTSFPGQGNTGELFF
TGCGCCAGCAGCACTAGTTTTCCGGGACAGGGAAACACCGGGGAGCTGTTTTTT
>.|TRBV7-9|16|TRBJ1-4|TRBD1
CASSLGRPGGNEKLFF
TGTGCCAGCAGCTTAGGACGGCCAGGGGGAAACGAAAAACTGTTTTTT
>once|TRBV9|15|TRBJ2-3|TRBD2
CASSAYGGAADTQYF
TGTGCCAGCAGCGCCTACGGGGGGGCCGCAGATACGCAGTATTTT
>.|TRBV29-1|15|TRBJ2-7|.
CSVARGGADAYEQYF
TGCAGCGTTGCAAGAGGTGGGGCGGACGCCTACGAGCAGTACTTC
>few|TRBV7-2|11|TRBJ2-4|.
CASSVGIIQYF
TGTGCCAGCAGCGTAGGGATCATTCAGTACTTC
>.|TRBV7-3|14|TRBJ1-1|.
CASSPKARGSEAFF
TGTGCCAGCAGCCCGAAGGCCAGGGGTTCTGAAGCTTTCTTT
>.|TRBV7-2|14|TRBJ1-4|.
CASSYQGPNEKLFF
TGTGCCAGCAGCTATCAGGGTCCGAATGAAAAACTGTTTTTT
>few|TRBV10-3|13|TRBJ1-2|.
CAISPRDNYGYTF
TGTGCCATCAGTCCCCGGGACAACTATGGCTACACCTTC
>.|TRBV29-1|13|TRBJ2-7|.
CSVDWGSAYEQYF
TGCAGCGTTGACTGGGGTTCCGCCTACGAGCAGTACTTC
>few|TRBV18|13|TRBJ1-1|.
CASSLGEDTEAFF
TGTGCCAGCTCCCTCGGGGAGGACACTGAAGCTTTCTTT
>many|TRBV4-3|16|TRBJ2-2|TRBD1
CASSQEADRVTGELFF
TGCGCCAGCAGCCAAGAAGCGGACAGGGTCACCGGGGAGCTGTTTTTT
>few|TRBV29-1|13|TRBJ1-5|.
CSVVSSGNQPQHF
TGCAGCGTTGTTTCCAGCGGCAATCAGCCCCAGCATTTT
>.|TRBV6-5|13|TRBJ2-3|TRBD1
CASTNRGADTQYF
TGTGCCAGCACCAACAGGGGGGCAGATACGCAGTATTTT
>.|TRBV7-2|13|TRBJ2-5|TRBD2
CASNPTSVETQYF
TGTGCCAGCAACCCGACTAGCGTGGAGACCCAGTACTTC
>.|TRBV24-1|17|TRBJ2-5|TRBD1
CATSDPPGQGIQETQYF
TGTGCCACCAGTGATCCCCCGGGACAGGGGATTCAAGAGACCCAGTACTTC
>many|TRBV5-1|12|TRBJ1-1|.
CASSTGASEAFF
TGCGCCAGCAGTACGGGGGCTTCTGAAGCTTTCTTT
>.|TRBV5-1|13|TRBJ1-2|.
CASSQGPAGGYTF
TGCGCCAGCAGCCAGGGACCGGCGGGGGGCTACACCTTC
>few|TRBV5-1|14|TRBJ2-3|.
CASSLGQWGDTQYF
TGCGCCAGCAGCTTGGGGCAGTGGGGAGATACGCAGTATTTT
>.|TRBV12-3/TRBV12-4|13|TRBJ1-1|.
CASSSSVTPEAFF
TGTGCCAGCAGCTCCTCGGTAACCCCTGAAGCTTTCTTT
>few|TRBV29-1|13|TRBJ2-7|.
CSVAPGRKGEQYF
TGCAGCGTTGCTCCTGGCAGGAAGGGCGAGCAGTACTTC
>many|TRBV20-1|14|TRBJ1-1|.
CSVLSAGTNTEAFF
TGCAGTGTCCTAAGTGCGGGTACGAACACTGAAGCTTTCTTT
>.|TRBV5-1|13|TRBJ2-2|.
CASSLDRPGELFF
TGCGCCAGCAGCTTGGACAGGCCCGGGGAGCTGTTTTTT
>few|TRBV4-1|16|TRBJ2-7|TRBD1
CASSRTSGQSSYEQYF
TGCGCCAGCAGCCGTACGTCGGGACAGAGCTCCTACGAGCAGTACTTC
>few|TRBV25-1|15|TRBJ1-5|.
CASSDSTVESQPQHF
TGTGCCAGCAGTGACTCAACAGTGGAGTCTCAGCCCCAGCATTTT
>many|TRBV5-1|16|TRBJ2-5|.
CASSYALMAEGRAQYF
TGCGCCAGCAGCTACGCCCTTATGGCCGAGGGGCGGGCCCAGTACTTC
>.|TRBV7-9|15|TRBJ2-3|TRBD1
CASSPTGYDGDTQYF
TGTGCCAGCAGCCCGACAGGGTACGATGGAGATACGCAGTATTTT
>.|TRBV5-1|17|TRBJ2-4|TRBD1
CASSLGDRGIAKNIQYF
TGCGCCAGCAGCTTGGGCGACAGGGGCATAGCCAAAAACATTCAGTACTTC
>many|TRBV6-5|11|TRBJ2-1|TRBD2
CASSPGGEQFF
TGTGCCAGCAGTCCGGGAGGTGAGCAGTTCTTC